Listed below are T cell receptor beta chains from one sample, sequenced in a study of shared clonotypes between healthy human individuals. Produced via immunoSEQ multiplex PCR; TCRdb's table is partial and in-frame only. This sample has roughly 1.4 million clones, with 98% to 99% found just once. The sequenced material came from naive CD4+ T cells sorted from blood. These receptors came from a man aged 30 to 45 in good health. Both conserved end residues are part of each CDR3. Fields, in order: J gene, V gene, D gene, clone size, CDR3 DNA, CDR3 protein. A D gene is named only where the DNA matches it firmly. For some rows the clone size is stated as once, few or many, or as a class when expanded; others skip it.

J gene: TRBJ2-5
V gene: TRBV18
D gene: NA
clone size: NA
CDR3 DNA: TGTGCCAGCTCACCACAGTATGCCCGGGCAGGGGAGACCCAGTACTTC
CDR3 protein: CASSPQYARAGETQYF

J gene: TRBJ1-5
V gene: TRBV27
D gene: NA
clone size: NA
CDR3 DNA: TGTGCCAGCAGACCCGGACCGAGGGCTAATCAGCCCCAGCATTTT
CDR3 protein: CASRPGPRANQPQHF

J gene: TRBJ2-3
V gene: TRBV28
D gene: NA
clone size: NA
CDR3 DNA: TGTGCCAGCAGTTTATCGGGGATATCAGATACGCAGTATTTT
CDR3 protein: CASSLSGISDTQYF

J gene: TRBJ1-1
V gene: TRBV9
D gene: NA
clone size: NA
CDR3 DNA: TGTGCCAGCAGCGCGTTGGGGGGGAACACTGAAGCTTTCTTT
CDR3 protein: CASSALGGNTEAFF

J gene: TRBJ1-5
V gene: TRBV19
D gene: TRBD1
clone size: NA
CDR3 DNA: TGTGCCAGTAGTATATGGGTAGGACAGGGAGGCAATCAGCCCCAGCATTTT
CDR3 protein: CASSIWVGQGGNQPQHF

J gene: TRBJ1-2
V gene: TRBV7-5
D gene: NA
clone size: NA
CDR3 DNA: TGTGTCAGAAGCTTAGTTCGGAGTAACTATGGCTACACCTTC
CDR3 protein: CVRSLVRSNYGYTF

J gene: TRBJ2-1
V gene: TRBV6-1
D gene: TRBD2
clone size: NA
CDR3 DNA: TGTGCCAGCAGTGAAGCGCAGGGGACTAGCGGGAGGGAAAGGCAGTTCTTC
CDR3 protein: CASSEAQGTSGRERQFF

J gene: TRBJ2-1
V gene: TRBV5-1
D gene: NA
clone size: NA
CDR3 DNA: TGCGCCAGCAGCTTGGGCTCTGCGACGAGTGAGCAGTTCTTC
CDR3 protein: CASSLGSATSEQFF

J gene: TRBJ2-1
V gene: TRBV29-1
D gene: NA
clone size: NA
CDR3 DNA: TGCAGCGTTTTCCTATTTGAGAATGAGCAGTTCTTC
CDR3 protein: CSVFLFENEQFF

J gene: TRBJ2-1
V gene: TRBV4-1
D gene: TRBD2
clone size: NA
CDR3 DNA: TGCGCCAGCAGCCAAGAAATCCCGGGGGTAGCGGGAGGAGTGCAGTTCTTC
CDR3 protein: CASSQEIPGVAGGVQFF

J gene: TRBJ2-7
V gene: TRBV5-1
D gene: TRBD1
clone size: NA
CDR3 DNA: TGCGCCAGCAGCCCCGGGACAGTGGGGGCCTACGAGCAGTACTTC
CDR3 protein: CASSPGTVGAYEQYF

J gene: TRBJ2-3
V gene: TRBV5-6
D gene: TRBD1
clone size: NA
CDR3 DNA: TGTGCCAGCAGCTTGAGCAGGGGGCGGGTTACAGATACGCAGTATTTT
CDR3 protein: CASSLSRGRVTDTQYF

J gene: TRBJ2-2
V gene: TRBV11-2
D gene: NA
clone size: NA
CDR3 DNA: TGTGCCAGCAGCTTAGTTCGGGGCACCGGGGAGCTGTTTTTT
CDR3 protein: CASSLVRGTGELFF

J gene: TRBJ2-2
V gene: TRBV6-1
D gene: NA
clone size: NA
CDR3 DNA: TGTGCCAGCAGTGAAGCATTACCGAACGGGGAGCTGTTTTTT
CDR3 protein: CASSEALPNGELFF

J gene: TRBJ2-1
V gene: TRBV4-1
D gene: TRBD2
clone size: NA
CDR3 DNA: TGCGCCAGCAGCCAAGCCCTAGCGGAACTACGTAATGAGCAGTTCTTC
CDR3 protein: CASSQALAELRNEQFF

J gene: TRBJ2-7
V gene: TRBV30
D gene: NA
clone size: once
CDR3 DNA: TGTGCCTGGAGCGCAGGGGTCTCCTACGAGCAGTACTTC
CDR3 protein: CAWSAGVSYEQYF

J gene: TRBJ1-3
V gene: TRBV6-5
D gene: NA
clone size: NA
CDR3 DNA: TGTGCCAGCAGTTTGCCGGGGCAAGGAAACACCATATATTTT
CDR3 protein: CASSLPGQGNTIYF

J gene: TRBJ2-2
V gene: TRBV18
D gene: TRBD2
clone size: NA
CDR3 DNA: TGTGCCAGCTCACCCAAGACTAGCAGTACCGGGGAGCTGTTTTTT
CDR3 protein: CASSPKTSSTGELFF

J gene: TRBJ2-1
V gene: TRBV18
D gene: NA
clone size: NA
CDR3 DNA: TGTGCCAGCTCACAGGACGGAGTGGACAATGAGCAGTTCTTC
CDR3 protein: CASSQDGVDNEQFF

J gene: TRBJ1-3
V gene: TRBV19
D gene: NA
clone size: NA
CDR3 DNA: TGTGCCAGTAGTCCGGGGGCAGCGGGAAACACCATATATTTT
CDR3 protein: CASSPGAAGNTIYF

J gene: TRBJ1-5
V gene: TRBV19
D gene: TRBD1
clone size: NA
CDR3 DNA: TGTGCCAGTACGACAGGGGGCCGCGATCAGCCCCAGCATTTT
CDR3 protein: CASTTGGRDQPQHF

J gene: TRBJ2-7
V gene: TRBV7-2
D gene: NA
clone size: NA
CDR3 DNA: TGTGCCAGCAGCTTATTGGGACAATCCTACGAGCAGTACTTC
CDR3 protein: CASSLLGQSYEQYF

J gene: TRBJ2-7
V gene: TRBV2
D gene: NA
clone size: few
CDR3 DNA: TGTGCCAGCAGGGTACAGGGAAACGAGCAGTACTTC
CDR3 protein: CASRVQGNEQYF

J gene: TRBJ2-2
V gene: TRBV10-3
D gene: TRBD2
clone size: NA
CDR3 DNA: TGTGCCATCAGTGGGACTAGCGGGAGGGTAAACACCGGGGAGCTGTTTTTT
CDR3 protein: CAISGTSGRVNTGELFF

J gene: TRBJ2-7
V gene: TRBV7-8
D gene: NA
clone size: NA
CDR3 DNA: TGTGCCAGCAGCTTAGGTTTGCGCTTGCAGTACTTC
CDR3 protein: CASSLGLRLQYF

J gene: TRBJ2-7
V gene: TRBV27
D gene: TRBD1
clone size: NA
CDR3 DNA: TGTGCCAGCAGGCCCGGACAGGGACCCTACGAGCAGTACTTC
CDR3 protein: CASRPGQGPYEQYF

J gene: TRBJ2-7
V gene: TRBV5-1
D gene: NA
clone size: NA
CDR3 DNA: TGCGCCAGCAGCGAGGGACCAACCACCTACGAGCAGTACTTC
CDR3 protein: CASSEGPTTYEQYF

J gene: TRBJ2-5
V gene: TRBV5-1
D gene: NA
clone size: NA
CDR3 DNA: TGCGCCAGCAGCTCCCGCGGTAACCAAGAGACCCAGTACTTC
CDR3 protein: CASSSRGNQETQYF

J gene: TRBJ1-1
V gene: TRBV11-2
D gene: NA
clone size: NA
CDR3 DNA: TGTGCCAGCAGCTATCTTCCCGGTGGAAGGGGGACTGAAGCTTTCTTT
CDR3 protein: CASSYLPGGRGTEAFF

J gene: TRBJ1-5
V gene: TRBV5-5
D gene: NA
clone size: NA
CDR3 DNA: TGTGCCAGCAGCTTTAGCCCCCAAACCCCAGGGCCGCCCCAGCATTTT
CDR3 protein: CASSFSPQTPGPPQHF

J gene: TRBJ2-7
V gene: TRBV27
D gene: NA
clone size: NA
CDR3 DNA: TGTGCCAGCAGTGCCCGCCCCCTAGAGCCGAGCGACGAGCAGTACTTC
CDR3 protein: CASSARPLEPSDEQYF

J gene: TRBJ2-7
V gene: TRBV7-9
D gene: NA
clone size: NA
CDR3 DNA: TGTGCCAGCAGCCCAAGACAGGCCTACGAGCAGTACTTC
CDR3 protein: CASSPRQAYEQYF

J gene: TRBJ2-7
V gene: TRBV5-6
D gene: NA
clone size: NA
CDR3 DNA: TGTGCCAGCAGCTTAAGGGGGGCTAAGCAGTACTTC
CDR3 protein: CASSLRGAKQYF

J gene: TRBJ1-1
V gene: TRBV25-1
D gene: NA
clone size: NA
CDR3 DNA: TGTGCCAGCAGGTACAGCCCGAACACTGAAGCTTTCTTT
CDR3 protein: CASRYSPNTEAFF

J gene: TRBJ1-4
V gene: TRBV5-1
D gene: TRBD1
clone size: NA
CDR3 DNA: TGCGCCAGCAGCTCATCCCTAACGGGACAGCCAAGTGGAATCCGTGAAAAACTGTTTTTT
CDR3 protein: CASSSSLTGQPSGIREKLFF